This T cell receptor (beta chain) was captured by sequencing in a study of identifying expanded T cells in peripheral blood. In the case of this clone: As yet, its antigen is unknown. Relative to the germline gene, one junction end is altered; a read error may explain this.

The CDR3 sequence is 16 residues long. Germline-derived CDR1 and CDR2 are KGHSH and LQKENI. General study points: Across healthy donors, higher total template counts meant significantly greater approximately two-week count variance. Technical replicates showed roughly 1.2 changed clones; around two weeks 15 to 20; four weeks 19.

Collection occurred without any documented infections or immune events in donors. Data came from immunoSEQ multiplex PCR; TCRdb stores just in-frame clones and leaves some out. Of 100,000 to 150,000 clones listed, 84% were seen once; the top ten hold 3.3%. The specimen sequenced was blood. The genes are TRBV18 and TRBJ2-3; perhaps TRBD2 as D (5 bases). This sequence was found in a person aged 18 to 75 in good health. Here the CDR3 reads CASSPPSGETTDTQYF. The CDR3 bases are TGTGCCAGCTCGCCACCGTCCGGGGAGACCACAGATACGCAGTATTTT. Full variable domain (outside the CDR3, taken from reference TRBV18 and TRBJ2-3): NAGVMQNPRHLVRRRGQEARLRCSPMKGHSHVYWYRQLPEEGLKFMVYLQKENIIDESGMPKERFSAEFPKEGPSILRIQQVVRGDSAAYFCASSPPSGETTDTQYFGPGTRLTVL.